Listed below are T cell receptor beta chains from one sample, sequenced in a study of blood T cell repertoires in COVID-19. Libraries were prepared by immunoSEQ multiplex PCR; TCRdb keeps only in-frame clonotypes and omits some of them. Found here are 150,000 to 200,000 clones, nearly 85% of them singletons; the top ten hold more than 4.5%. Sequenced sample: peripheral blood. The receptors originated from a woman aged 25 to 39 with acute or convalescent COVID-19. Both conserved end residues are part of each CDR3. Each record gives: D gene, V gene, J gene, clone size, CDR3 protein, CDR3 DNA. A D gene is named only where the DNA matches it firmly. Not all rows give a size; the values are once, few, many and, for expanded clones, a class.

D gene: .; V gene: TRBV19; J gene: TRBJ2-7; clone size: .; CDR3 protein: CASSIPNYEQYF; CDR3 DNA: TGTGCCAGTAGTATCCCCAACTACGAGCAGTACTTC
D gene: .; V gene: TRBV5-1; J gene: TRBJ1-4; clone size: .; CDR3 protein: CASSPWTVAEKLFF; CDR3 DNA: TGCGCCAGCAGCCCATGGACAGTTGCTGAAAAACTGTTTTTT
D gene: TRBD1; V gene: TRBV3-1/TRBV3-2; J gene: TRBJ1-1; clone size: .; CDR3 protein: CASSQDRGSNTEAFF; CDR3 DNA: TGTGCCAGCAGCCAAGACAGGGGGTCGAACACTGAAGCTTTCTTT
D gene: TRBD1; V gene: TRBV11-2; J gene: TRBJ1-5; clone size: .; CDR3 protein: CASSSDRGLNQPQHF; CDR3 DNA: TGTGCCAGCAGCTCAGACAGGGGGCTCAATCAGCCCCAGCATTTT
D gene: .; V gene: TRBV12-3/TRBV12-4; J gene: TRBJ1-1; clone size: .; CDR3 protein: CASSLLIGTEAFF; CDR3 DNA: TGTGCCAGCAGTTTATTAATCGGGACTGAAGCTTTCTTT
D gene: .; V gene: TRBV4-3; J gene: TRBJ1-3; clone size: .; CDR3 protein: CASSQETGSSSGNTIYF; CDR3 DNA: TGCGCCAGCAGCCAAGAGACAGGTTCTAGCTCTGGAAACACCATATATTTT
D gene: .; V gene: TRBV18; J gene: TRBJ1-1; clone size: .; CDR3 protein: CASSPSGTEAFF; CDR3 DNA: TGTGCCAGCTCACCGTCGGGCACTGAAGCTTTCTTT
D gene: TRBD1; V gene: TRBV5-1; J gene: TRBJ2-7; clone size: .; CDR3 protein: CASSFDRVYEQYF; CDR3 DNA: TGCGCCAGCAGCTTTGACAGGGTCTACGAGCAGTACTTC
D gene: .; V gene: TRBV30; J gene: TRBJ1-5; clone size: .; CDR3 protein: CAWSDGLYSNQPQHF; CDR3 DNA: TGTGCCTGGAGTGATGGGCTTTATAGCAATCAGCCCCAGCATTTT
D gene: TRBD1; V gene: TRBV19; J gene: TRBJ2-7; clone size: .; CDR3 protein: CASGTGGHEQYF; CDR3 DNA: TGTGCCAGTGGGACAGGGGGCCACGAGCAGTACTTC
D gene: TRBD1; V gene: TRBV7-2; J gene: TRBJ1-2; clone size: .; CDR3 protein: CASSQPKTGKYGYTF; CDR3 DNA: TGTGCCAGCAGCCAACCAAAGACAGGGAAATATGGCTACACCTTC
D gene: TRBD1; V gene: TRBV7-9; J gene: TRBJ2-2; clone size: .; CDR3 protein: CASSPRQGRGTGELFF; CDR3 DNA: TGTGCCAGCAGCCCTCGACAGGGGAGAGGCACCGGGGAGCTGTTTTTT
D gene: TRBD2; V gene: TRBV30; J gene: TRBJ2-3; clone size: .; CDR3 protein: CACGTGLAGHTDTQYF; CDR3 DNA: TGTGCCTGTGGAACGGGACTAGCGGGACACACAGATACGCAGTATTTT
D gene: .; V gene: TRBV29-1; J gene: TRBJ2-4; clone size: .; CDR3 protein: CSVGVGVKNIQYF; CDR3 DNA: TGCAGCGTTGGAGTCGGGGTGAAGAACATTCAGTACTTC
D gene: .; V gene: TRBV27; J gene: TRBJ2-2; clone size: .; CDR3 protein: CASSLTAGGRPGELFF; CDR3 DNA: TGTGCCAGCAGTCTAACCGCCGGGGGACGCCCCGGGGAGCTGTTTTTT
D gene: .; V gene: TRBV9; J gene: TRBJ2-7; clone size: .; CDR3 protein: CASSVGGIGSSYEQYF; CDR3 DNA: TGTGCCAGCAGCGTAGGAGGAATCGGGAGCTCCTACGAGCAGTACTTC
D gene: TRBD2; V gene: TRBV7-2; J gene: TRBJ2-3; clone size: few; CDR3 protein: CASSPSFSGRGADTQYF; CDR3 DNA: TGTGCCAGCAGCCCCTCATTTAGCGGGAGAGGGGCAGATACGCAGTATTTT
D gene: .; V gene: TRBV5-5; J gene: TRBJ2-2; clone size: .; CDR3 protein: CASRYTGGELFF; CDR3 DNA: TGTGCCAGCAGGTATACAGGGGGGGAGCTGTTTTTT
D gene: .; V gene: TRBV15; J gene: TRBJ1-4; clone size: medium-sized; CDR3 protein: CATSSPEADVGAREKLFF; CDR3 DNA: TGTGCCACCAGCAGTCCCGAGGCCGATGTGGGGGCTAGGGAAAAACTGTTTTTT
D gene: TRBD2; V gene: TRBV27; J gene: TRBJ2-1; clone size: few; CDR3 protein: CASSLSIGGRYNEQFF; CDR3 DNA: TGTGCCAGCAGTTTATCGATTGGCGGGAGATACAATGAGCAGTTCTTC
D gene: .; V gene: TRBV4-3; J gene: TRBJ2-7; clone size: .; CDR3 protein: CASSQDLQGGEQYF; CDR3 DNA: TGCGCCAGCAGCCAAGATCTCCAAGGGGGCGAGCAGTACTTC
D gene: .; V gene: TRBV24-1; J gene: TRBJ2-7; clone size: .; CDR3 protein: CATSDFRGHYYEQYF; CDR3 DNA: TGTGCCACCAGTGATTTTCGGGGTCATTACTACGAGCAGTACTTC
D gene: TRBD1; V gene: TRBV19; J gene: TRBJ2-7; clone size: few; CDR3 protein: CASSIPGQGLYEQYF; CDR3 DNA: TGTGCCAGTAGTATACCGGGACAGGGACTTTACGAGCAGTACTTC
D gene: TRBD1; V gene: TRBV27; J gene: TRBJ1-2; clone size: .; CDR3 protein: CASSQRQGSYTF; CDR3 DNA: TGTGCCAGCAGTCAGAGACAGGGCAGCTACACCTTC
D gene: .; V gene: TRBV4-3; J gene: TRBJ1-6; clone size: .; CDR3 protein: CASSQDRGPNSPLHF; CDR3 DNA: TGCGCCAGCAGCCAAGATAGGGGTCCGAATTCACCCCTCCACTTT
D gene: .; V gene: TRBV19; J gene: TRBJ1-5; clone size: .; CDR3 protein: CASSPLDQPQHF; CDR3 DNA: TGTGCCAGTAGTCCCCTCGATCAGCCCCAGCATTTT
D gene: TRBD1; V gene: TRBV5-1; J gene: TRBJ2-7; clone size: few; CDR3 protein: CASSQTGGPYEQYF; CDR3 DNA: TGCGCCAGCAGCCAGACAGGGGGCCCCTACGAGCAGTACTTC
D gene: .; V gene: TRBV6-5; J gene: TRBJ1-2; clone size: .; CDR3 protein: CASSTNREFYGYTF; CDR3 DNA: TGTGCCAGCAGCACTAACAGGGAATTCTATGGCTACACCTTC
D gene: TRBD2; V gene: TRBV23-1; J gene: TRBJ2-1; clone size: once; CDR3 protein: CASNRPGTSDSEQFF; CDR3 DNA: TGCGCCAGCAACCGCCCCGGGACTAGCGATAGTGAGCAGTTCTTC
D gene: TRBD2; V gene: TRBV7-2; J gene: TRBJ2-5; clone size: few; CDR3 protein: CASSSRTSGGGTQYF; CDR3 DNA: TGTGCCAGCAGCTCGAGGACTAGCGGGGGAGGGACCCAGTACTTC
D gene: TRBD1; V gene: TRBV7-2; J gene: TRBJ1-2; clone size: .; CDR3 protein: CASSLDPGTGSGYTF; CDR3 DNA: TGTGCCAGCAGCTTAGACCCAGGGACAGGGAGTGGCTACACCTTC